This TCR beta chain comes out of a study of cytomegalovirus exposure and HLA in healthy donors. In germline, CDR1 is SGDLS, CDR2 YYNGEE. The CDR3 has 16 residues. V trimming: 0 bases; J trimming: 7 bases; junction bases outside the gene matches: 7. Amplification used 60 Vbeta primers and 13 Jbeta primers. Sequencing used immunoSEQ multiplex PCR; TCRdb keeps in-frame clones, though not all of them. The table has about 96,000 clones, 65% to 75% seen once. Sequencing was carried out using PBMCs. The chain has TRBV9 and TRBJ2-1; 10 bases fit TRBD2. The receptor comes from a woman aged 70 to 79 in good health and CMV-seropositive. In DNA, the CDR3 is TGTGCCAGCAGCGTAGGGTCTAGCGGGAGATCGAATGAGCAGTTCTTC. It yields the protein CASSVGSSGRSNEQFF.